This T cell receptor beta chain was observed in a study of T cells in localized non-small cell lung cancer. Sequencing used immunoSEQ multiplex PCR; TCRdb keeps in-frame clones, though not all of them. The sample yields some 17,000 clones, nearly 90% seen once. Germline CDR1 SEHNR, CDR2 FQNEAQ (reference sequence). V lost 5 bases and J lost 1; bases outside the gene matches: 3. This CDR3 region has 14 residues. Sequencing used peripheral blood mononuclear cells, obtained before any cancer treatment. This chain connects TRBV7-9 to TRBJ2-5; 8 nucleotides agree with TRBD1. The receptor's source is a woman aged 35 to 70 with stage III lung adenocarcinoma. CDR3 residues: CASSPGTGQETQYF. In nucleotides, the CDR3 is TGTGCCAGCAGCCCTGGGACAGGCCAAGAGACCCAGTACTTC.